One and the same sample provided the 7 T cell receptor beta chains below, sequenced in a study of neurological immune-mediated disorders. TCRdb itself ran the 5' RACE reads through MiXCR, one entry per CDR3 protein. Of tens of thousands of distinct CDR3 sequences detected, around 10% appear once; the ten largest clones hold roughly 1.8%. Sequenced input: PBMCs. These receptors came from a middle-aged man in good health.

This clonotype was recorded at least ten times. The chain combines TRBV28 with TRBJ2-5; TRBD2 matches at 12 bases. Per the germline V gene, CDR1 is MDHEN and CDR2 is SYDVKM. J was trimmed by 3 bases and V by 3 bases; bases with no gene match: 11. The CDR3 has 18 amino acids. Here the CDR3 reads CASSLVGLAGPRKETQYF. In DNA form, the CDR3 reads TGTGCCAGCAGTTTGGTGGGACTAGCGGGCCCTAGGAAAGAGACCCAGTACTTC. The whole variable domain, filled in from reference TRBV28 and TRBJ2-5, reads DVKVTQSSRYLVKRTGEKVFLECVQDMDHENMFWYRQDPGLGLRLIYFSYDVKMKEKGDIPEGYSVSREKKERFSLILESASTNQTSMYLCASSLVGLAGPRKETQYFGPGTRLLVL.

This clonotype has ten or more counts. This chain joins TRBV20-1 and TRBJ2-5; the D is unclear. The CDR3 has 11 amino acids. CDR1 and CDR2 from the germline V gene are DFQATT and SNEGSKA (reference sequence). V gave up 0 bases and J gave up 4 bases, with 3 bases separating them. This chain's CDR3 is CSARDLETQYF. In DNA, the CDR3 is TGCAGTGCTAGAGATCTAGAGACCCAGTACTTC.

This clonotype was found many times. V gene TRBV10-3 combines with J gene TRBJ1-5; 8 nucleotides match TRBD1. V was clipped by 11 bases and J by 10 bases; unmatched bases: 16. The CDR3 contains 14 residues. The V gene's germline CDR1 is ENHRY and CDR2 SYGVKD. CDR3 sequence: CAAGTGLAPTPQHF. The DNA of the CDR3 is TGTGCCGCAGGGACAGGCCTTGCCCCAACACCCCAGCATTTT.

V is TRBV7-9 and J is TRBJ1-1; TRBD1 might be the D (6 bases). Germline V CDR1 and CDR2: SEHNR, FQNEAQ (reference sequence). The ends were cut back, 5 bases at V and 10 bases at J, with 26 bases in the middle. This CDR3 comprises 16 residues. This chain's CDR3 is CASSPVVKEGHPLAFF. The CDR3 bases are TGTGCCAGCAGCCCCGTCGTTAAGGAGGGACATCCTCTAGCTTTCTTT.

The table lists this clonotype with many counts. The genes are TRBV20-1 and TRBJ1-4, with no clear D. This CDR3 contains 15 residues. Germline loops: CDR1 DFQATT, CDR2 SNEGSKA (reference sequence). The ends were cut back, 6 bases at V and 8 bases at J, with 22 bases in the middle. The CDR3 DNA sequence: TGCAGTGCCCGGACCCCTTATCGGGATCTGGAAAAACTGTTTTTT. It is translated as CSARTPYRDLEKLFF.

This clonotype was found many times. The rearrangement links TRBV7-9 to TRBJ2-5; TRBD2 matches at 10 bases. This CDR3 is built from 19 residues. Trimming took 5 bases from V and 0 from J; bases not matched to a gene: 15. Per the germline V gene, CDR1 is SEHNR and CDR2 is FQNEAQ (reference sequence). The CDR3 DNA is TGTGCCAGCAGCCCCCGCGTACTAGCGGGACCAGTGTACCAAGAGACCCAGTACTTC. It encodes CASSPRVLAGPVYQETQYF.

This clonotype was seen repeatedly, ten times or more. This chain's CDR3 is CASSYFGGTQETQYF. DNA for the CDR3: TGTGCCAGCAGTTACTTCGGGGGTACCCAAGAGACCCAGTACTTC. The rearrangement links TRBV6-2 or TRBV6-3 to TRBJ2-5, with D possibly being TRBD2 (6 bases). The CDR3 has 15 amino acids. Trimming shortened V by 1 base and J by 1 base, and 10 bases separated the two germline ends. CDR1 MNHEY and CDR2 SVGEGT come from the germline V gene.